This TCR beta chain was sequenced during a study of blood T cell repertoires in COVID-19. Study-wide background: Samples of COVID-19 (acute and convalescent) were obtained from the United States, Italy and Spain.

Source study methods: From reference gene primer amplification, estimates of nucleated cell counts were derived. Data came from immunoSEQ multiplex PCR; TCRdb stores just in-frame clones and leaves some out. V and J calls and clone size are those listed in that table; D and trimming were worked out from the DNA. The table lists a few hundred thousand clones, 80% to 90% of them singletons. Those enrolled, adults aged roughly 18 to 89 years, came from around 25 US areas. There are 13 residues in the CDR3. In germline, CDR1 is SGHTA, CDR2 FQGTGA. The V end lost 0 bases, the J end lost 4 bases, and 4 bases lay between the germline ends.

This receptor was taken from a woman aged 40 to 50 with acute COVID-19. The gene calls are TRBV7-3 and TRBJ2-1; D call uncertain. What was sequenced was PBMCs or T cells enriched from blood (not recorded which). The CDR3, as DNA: TGTGCCAGCAGCTTAACCAGGTACAATGAGCAGTTCTTC. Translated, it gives CASSLTRYNEQFF.